Listed below are T cell receptor beta chains from one sample, sequenced in a study of metastatic and nonmetastatic thyroid tumors. MiXCR reprocessed the PCR reads for TCRdb. There are tens of thousands of clones in the sample; around 21% occur only once, and about 14% lies in the top ten. The specimen was blood. The receptors come from a female donor with papillary thyroid cancer or a benign thyroid nodule (not recorded which). Some clones in this sample may be carry-over from other donors' samples. The CDR3 runs from the conserved cysteine through the conserved F or W. D genes are given only for firm matches. A row's size may be missing; if present it is once, few, many or a size class.

V: TRBV20-1
J: TRBJ2-7
size: -
D: -
DNA: TGCAGTCCATTTGGACACGGGCGGTTGAGGTACGATCAGTACTTC
CDR3: CSPFGHGRLRYDQYF

V: TRBV2
J: TRBJ1-4
size: many
D: -
DNA: TGTGCCAGCAGTGGACCTGGGACGGAAAAACTGTTTTTT
CDR3: CASSGPGTEKLFF

V: TRBV2
J: TRBJ2-5
size: many
D: -
DNA: TGTGCCAGCATGCAGGGGGGGGGGGGTCGGGAGACCCAGTACTTC
CDR3: CASMQGGGGRETQYF

V: TRBV29-1
J: TRBJ1-2
size: many
D: -
DNA: TGCAGCGCCTCGGGACGCGACTATGGCTACACCTTC
CDR3: CSASGRDYGYTF

V: TRBV7-2
J: TRBJ2-5
size: many
D: -
DNA: TGTGCCAGCAGCTTAGCGACCAGCCTAGAGACCCAGTACTTC
CDR3: CASSLATSLETQYF

V: TRBV27
J: TRBJ2-7
size: medium-sized
D: -
DNA: TGTGCCAGCAGGAACCCAAATCCCTCCTGGGAGCAGTACTTC
CDR3: CASRNPNPSWEQYF

V: TRBV6-2/TRBV6-3
J: TRBJ2-2
size: -
D: TRBD2
DNA: TGTGCCAGCATTCCTACGGTGGGGTATAGCGGGGCGGCCACCGGTGAGCTGTTTTTT
CDR3: CASIPTVGYSGAATGELFF

V: TRBV19
J: TRBJ1-5
size: -
D: -
DNA: TGTGCCAGTAGCCACCTGGGAGCCGGGGTCAGGAATCAGCCCCAGCATTTT
CDR3: CASSHLGAGVRNQPQHF

V: TRBV20-1
J: TRBJ2-3
size: many
D: -
DNA: TGCAGTGCTGAAGCCGGACACTCGAGCACAGATACGCAGTATTTT
CDR3: CSAEAGHSSTDTQYF

V: TRBV10-3
J: TRBJ2-5
size: many
D: -
DNA: TGTGCCATCAGTGAGCCCCTGGGCAGGGGAGAAGAGACCCAGTACTTC
CDR3: CAISEPLGRGEETQYF

V: TRBV28
J: TRBJ2-7
size: few
D: TRBD2
DNA: TGTGCCAGCAGACTGTCCGGGACTAGCGGGAGGGTATTC
CDR3: CASRLSGTSGRVF

V: TRBV2
J: TRBJ2-7
size: few
D: TRBD1
DNA: TGCGCCAGCAGTGAAGACAGGGTGTCCTACGAGCAGTACTTC
CDR3: CASSEDRVSYEQYF

V: TRBV28
J: TRBJ1-2
size: -
D: TRBD1
DNA: TGTGCCAGCAGACTAGCGGGACAGAGCTATGGCTACACCTTC
CDR3: CASRLAGQSYGYTF

V: TRBV11-3
J: TRBJ2-5
size: many
D: -
DNA: TGTGCCAGCAGCTTAGATTTTGGCCGGATTCAAGAGACCCAGTACTTC
CDR3: CASSLDFGRIQETQYF

V: TRBV11-2
J: TRBJ1-2
size: -
D: TRBD1
DNA: TGTGCCGGCGGGACAGGGGTTTACGGCTACACCTTC
CDR3: CAGGTGVYGYTF

V: TRBV24-1
J: TRBJ2-7
size: few
D: -
DNA: TGTGCCACCAGTGATGAACAACGGGGAGAGCAGTACTTC
CDR3: CATSDEQRGEQYF

V: TRBV19
J: TRBJ1-6
size: many
D: -
DNA: TGTGCCAGTACTTCGACAGGCTCCTATAATTCACCCCTCCACTTT
CDR3: CASTSTGSYNSPLHF

V: TRBV30
J: TRBJ2-7
size: many
D: TRBD2
DNA: TGTGCCTGGAGCCTCCTAGCGGGAGGATCCGAGCAGTACTTC
CDR3: CAWSLLAGGSEQYF

V: TRBV2
J: TRBJ2-1
size: few
D: TRBD2
DNA: TGTGCCAGCATTGAATACCTAGCGGGAGGTGGAGATGAGCAGTTCTTC
CDR3: CASIEYLAGGGDEQFF

V: TRBV11-1
J: TRBJ1-1
size: -
D: -
DNA: TGTGCCAGCATCTTTATCGGCTTGGCGGCGAACACTGAAGCTTTCTTC
CDR3: CASIFIGLAANTEAFF

V: TRBV20-1
J: TRBJ2-7
size: -
D: -
DNA: TGCAGTGCTAGGGTTATGAGGGGGACTCCCTACGAGCAGTACTTC
CDR3: CSARVMRGTPYEQYF

V: TRBV11-2
J: TRBJ2-1
size: -
D: -
DNA: TGTGCCAGCAGCTTAGTAGGGGACTCCGACAATGAGCAGTTCTTC
CDR3: CASSLVGDSDNEQFF

V: TRBV6-1
J: TRBJ2-7
size: -
D: TRBD2
DNA: TGTGCCAGCAGCAACGACCCGGCTAGCGGGAGTTACGAGCAGTACTTC
CDR3: CASSNDPASGSYEQYF

V: TRBV27
J: TRBJ1-1
size: -
D: TRBD1
DNA: TGTGCCAGCAGACAACAGGGGGGAGACACTGAAGCTTTCTTT
CDR3: CASRQQGGDTEAFF

V: TRBV20-1
J: TRBJ2-1
size: many
D: TRBD2
DNA: TGCAGTGCTTTAGGACTAGCGGGATACAATGAGCAGTTCTTC
CDR3: CSALGLAGYNEQFF

V: TRBV11-2
J: TRBJ2-3
size: -
D: TRBD2
DNA: TGTGCCAGCAGCTTGATTAGCGGGGGGGCCGCCACAGATACGCAGTATTTT
CDR3: CASSLISGGAATDTQYF

V: TRBV6-1
J: TRBJ1-2
size: -
D: -
DNA: TGTGCCAGCATCGGACACGATGAGTATGTCTACACCTTC
CDR3: CASIGHDEYVYTF

V: TRBV9
J: TRBJ2-2
size: many
D: -
DNA: TGTGCCACCGCAGACCGGAACACCGGGGAGCTGTTTTTT
CDR3: CATADRNTGELFF

V: TRBV2
J: TRBJ1-2
size: many
D: TRBD1
DNA: TGTGCCAGCAGTACCACCAGGGGGCCAGCTAACTATGGCTACACCTTC
CDR3: CASSTTRGPANYGYTF

V: TRBV12-3/TRBV12-4
J: TRBJ2-7
size: medium-sized
D: -
DNA: TGTGCCAGCAGTTTGTCGGGAACGGGACCCAACGAGCAGTACTTC
CDR3: CASSLSGTGPNEQYF

V: TRBV3-1
J: TRBJ2-7
size: -
D: -
DNA: TGTGCCAGCAGCGACTGCTACGAGCAGTACTTC
CDR3: CASSDCYEQYF

V: TRBV3-1
J: TRBJ2-3
size: many
D: TRBD1
DNA: TGTGCCAGCAGCCGGAGACAGGGGCTCAATACGCAGTATTTT
CDR3: CASSRRQGLNTQYF

V: TRBV7-3
J: TRBJ2-2
size: -
D: -
DNA: TGTGCCAGCAGTTTTAACCCTAACTCCGGGGAGCTGTTTTTT
CDR3: CASSFNPNSGELFF

V: TRBV20-1
J: TRBJ2-2
size: -
D: -
DNA: TGCAATGCTAGTGCGGTAAACACCGGGGAGCTGTTTTTT
CDR3: CNASAVNTGELFF

V: TRBV25-1
J: TRBJ1-2
size: many
D: TRBD1
DNA: TGTGCCAGCAGTATTATACAGGGGGCGGTAAATGGCTACACCTTC
CDR3: CASSIIQGAVNGYTF

V: TRBV27
J: TRBJ2-7
size: few
D: -
DNA: TGTGTATCAGGGGACATACACTACGAGCAGTACTTC
CDR3: CVSGDIHYEQYF

V: TRBV4-2
J: TRBJ1-2
size: many
D: -
DNA: TGTGCCAGCAGCCAAGATGTCCAGGCTACTTATGGCTACACCTTC
CDR3: CASSQDVQATYGYTF

V: TRBV28
J: TRBJ1-2
size: medium-sized
D: -
DNA: TGTGCCAGCAGTTTCAGGGACTATGGCTACACCTTC
CDR3: CASSFRDYGYTF

V: TRBV28
J: TRBJ2-2
size: -
D: -
DNA: TGTGCCAGCAGTTCCTCCTCCGGTACCGGGGAGCTGTTTTTT
CDR3: CASSSSSGTGELFF

V: TRBV6-2/TRBV6-3
J: TRBJ1-2
size: -
D: -
DNA: TGTGCCAGCAGTCCACTTCCTAATGACAGGATCTATGGCTACACCTTC
CDR3: CASSPLPNDRIYGYTF

V: TRBV4-2
J: TRBJ2-1
size: -
D: -
DNA: TGTGCCAGCAGCCAAGATATTGGGGGAGAGCAGTTCTTC
CDR3: CASSQDIGGEQFF

V: TRBV6-1
J: TRBJ2-7
size: medium-sized
D: -
DNA: TGTGCCAGCACCCACGTCTACGAGCAGTACTTC
CDR3: CASTHVYEQYF

V: TRBV28
J: TRBJ2-3
size: many
D: -
DNA: TGTGCCAGCAGATCCATAGGGGTGATCCCAGATACGCAGTATTTT
CDR3: CASRSIGVIPDTQYF

V: TRBV5-4
J: TRBJ2-3
size: -
D: -
DNA: TGTGCCAGCAGCCCGGTCCCAGGAGGATCAGATACGCAGTATTTT
CDR3: CASSPVPGGSDTQYF

V: TRBV28
J: TRBJ1-5
size: -
D: -
DNA: TGTGCCAGCAGCGACAGGTGCGGCGGGTATCAGCCCCAGCATTTT
CDR3: CASSDRCGGYQPQHF

V: TRBV11-2
J: TRBJ2-1
size: -
D: -
DNA: TGTGCCAGCAGCGCCCGGACTGGCTCCTACAATGAGCAGTTCTTC
CDR3: CASSARTGSYNEQFF

V: TRBV2
J: TRBJ2-5
size: -
D: -
DNA: TGTGCCAGCATGCAGGGGGGGGGTCGGGAGACCCAGTACTTC
CDR3: CASMQGGGRETQYF

V: TRBV27
J: TRBJ2-3
size: -
D: -
DNA: TGTGCCAGCAGTTTAAGTTGGGATACTCAGTATTTT
CDR3: CASSLSWDTQYF

V: TRBV19
J: TRBJ1-2
size: few
D: -
DNA: TGTGCCAGTAGTATTATCATTGTTGGCTACACCTTC
CDR3: CASSIIIVGYTF

V: TRBV15
J: TRBJ2-5
size: many
D: -
DNA: TGTGCCACGAGCCAGGGGACGGGAGAGACCCAGTACTTC
CDR3: CATSQGTGETQYF